The 23 T cell receptor beta chains in this list originate from one sample, sequenced in a study of OX40 agonist ivuxolimab in advanced cancers. Libraries were prepared by immunoSEQ multiplex PCR; TCRdb keeps only in-frame clonotypes and omits some of them. This repertoire shows about 35,000 clones, around four fifths found once; its top ten account for 13% to 15%. Sequencing used CD4+ or CD8+ T cells sorted from blood, obtained in a trial of the OX40 agonist ivuxolimab. The receptors come from an adult with an advanced solid tumor such as melanoma, head and neck, liver or kidney cancer.

The genes are TRBV7-3 and TRBJ1-4; TRBD1 is a possible D gene (5 bases). This CDR3 spans 14 amino acids. Germline-derived CDR1 and CDR2 are SGHTA and FQGTGA. The V gene lost 0 bases and the J gene lost 8 bases, with 10 bases spanning the gap. DNA of the CDR3: TGTGCCAGCAGCTTAACAGGGGAGGACGAAAAACTGTTTTTT. It translates to CASSLTGEDEKLFF.

This chain joins TRBV5-4 and TRBJ2-1; 7 bases line up with TRBD2. Germline-derived CDR1 and CDR2 are SGHNT and YYREEE (reference sequence). The CDR3 length is 16 residues. V lost 0 bases to trimming and J lost 1 base; unmatched junction nucleotides: 4. The CDR3 spells CASSLARAGSYNEQFF. CDR3 in DNA: TGTGCCAGCAGCTTGGCTCGAGCGGGATCCTACAATGAGCAGTTCTTC.

The chain uses TRBV4-1 and TRBJ2-3; D not resolved. The CDR3 consists of 17 residues. The ends were cut back, 0 bases at V and 1 base at J, with 14 bases in the middle. The germline CDR1 and CDR2 sequences are MGHRA and YSYEKL. The CDR3 coding sequence is TGCGCCAGCAGCCAAGATCGGGCGTCCTGGGGCACAGATACGCAGTATTTT. It codes for CASSQDRASWGTDTQYF.

V usage is TRBV30 and J usage is TRBJ2-7; 11 bases line up with TRBD1. The CDR3 is 13 amino acids. Germline CDR1 is GTSNPN and CDR2 is SVGIG (reference sequence). Trimming removed 8 bases from V and 7 bases from J; junction bases left unmatched: 10. CDR3 region: CAQHGQGAGEQYF. The DNA for the CDR3 is TGTGCCCAGCATGGACAGGGGGCAGGGGAGCAGTACTTC.

This clone was seen once. The rearrangement uses TRBV18 and TRBJ1-2; 9 nucleotides align to TRBD1. The CDR3 sequence is 15 residues long. V shed 3 bases, J shed 4 bases, and the junction held 6 bases outside the gene matches. Germline V CDR1 and CDR2: KGHSH, LQKENI. In DNA, the CDR3 is TGTGCCAGCTCACCCGGGACAGGGCAGACCTATGGCTACACCTTC. Translation gives CASSPGTGQTYGYTF.

In its sample, this clone was seen once. The V and J genes are TRBV7-3 and TRBJ2-2; D gene ambiguous. The CDR3 loop spans 15 amino acids. Trimming took off 1 base at V and 2 bases at J, with 8 bases between the two ends. CDR1 is SGHTA, CDR2 FQGTGA, per germline. The CDR3 protein is CASSLMSANTGELFF. CDR3 in DNA: TGTGCCAGCAGCTTAATGAGTGCCAACACCGGGGAGCTGTTTTTT.

The chain links TRBV5-1 to TRBJ1-6; a weak D match, TRBD1 (5 bases). Germline V lookup: CDR1 SGHRS, CDR2 YFSETQ. Trimming removed 6 bases at V and 7 bases at J, with 8 bases between. The CDR3 extends over 12 amino acids. This CDR3 reads CASKQANSPLHF. The DNA of the CDR3 is TGCGCCAGCAAACAGGCCAATTCACCCCTCCACTTT.

This clone turned up a few times. This chain uses TRBV7-9 with TRBJ2-3; D is undetermined. Germline CDR1 SEHNR, CDR2 FQNEAQ (reference sequence). The CDR3 consists of 13 residues. Between the trimmed V and J ends, which lost 7 bases and 4 bases, there was a span of 12 bases. The CDR3 DNA reads as TGTGCCAGCACCCGAGGAGACGCAGATACGCAGTATTTT. Its protein is CASTRGDADTQYF.

This chain uses TRBV28 with TRBJ2-1; 7 nucleotides agree with TRBD1. This CDR3 spans 13 amino acids. CDR1 and CDR2 from the germline V gene are MDHEN and SYDVKM. The V segment lost 6 bases and the J segment 4 bases; nucleotides outside the gene matches: 3. The CDR3 region has the DNA TGTGCCAGCAGGGACAGGTTTTACAATGAGCAGTTCTTC. It yields the protein CASRDRFYNEQFF. Combining the CDR3 with reference TRBV28 and TRBJ2-1 gives the whole variable domain DVKVTQSSRYLVKRTGEKVFLECVQDMDHENMFWYRQDPGLGLRLIYFSYDVKMKEKGDIPEGYSVSREKKERFSLILESASTNQTSMYLCASRDRFYNEQFFGPGTRLTVL.

The chain links TRBV6-5 to TRBJ2-3; TRBD1 agrees at 8 bases. Germline V lookup: CDR1 MNHEY, CDR2 SVGAGI. CDR3 length equals 15 residues. Losses at the gene ends were 4 bases for V and 3 bases for J; bases not matched to a gene: 6. CDR3 protein: CASSSPGGWTDTQYF. The DNA for the CDR3 is TGTGCCAGCAGTTCACCAGGGGGCTGGACAGATACGCAGTATTTT.

The V gene is TRBV7-8, the J gene TRBJ2-5, with D perhaps TRBD1 (5 bases). Germline V lookup: CDR1 SGHVS, CDR2 FQNEAQ. Trimming stripped 1 base from V and 4 bases from J, with 10 bases between. This CDR3 contains 14 residues. The CDR3 DNA sequence: TGTGCCAGCAGCTTAGGGGGCGATCGAGAGACCCAGTACTTC. It is translated as CASSLGGDRETQYF.

J is TRBJ1-1 and V is TRBV28; D might be TRBD1 (5 bases). The V end was cut by 6 bases, the J end by 1 base, with 15 bases between. CDR1 is MDHEN, CDR2 SYDVKM, per germline. The CDR3 runs 15 residues. Written as DNA, the CDR3 is TGTGCCAGCAGGGACCACAGGCCCGGGAACACTGAAGCTTTCTTT. This gives the protein CASRDHRPGNTEAFF.

The chain recombines TRBV7-2 with TRBJ2-1; TRBD2 aligns across 11 bases. The germline gives CDR1 SGHTA, CDR2 FQGNSA. The CDR3 consists of 17 residues. Trimming cost V 2 bases and J 3 bases; bases outside gene matches: 6. The CDR3 spells CASSLTTGTSGYNEQFF. CDR3 nucleotides: TGTGCCAGCAGCTTAACGACCGGGACTAGCGGCTACAATGAGCAGTTCTTC.

This sequence joins TRBV18 and TRBJ2-5; the D gene could be TRBD1 or TRBD2 (5 bases each). The J call is in doubt because the DNA end fits TRBJ2-7 better. The CDR3 totals 14 residues. Germline lookup yields CDR1 KGHSH and CDR2 LQKENI. CDR3 sequence reads: CASSPARGDYEQYF. In DNA form, the CDR3 reads TGTGCCAGCTCACCAGCCCGGGGCGACTACGAGCAGTACTTC.

In DNA form, the CDR3 reads TGTGCCAGCAGCCCTGGACAGATGAACACCGGGGAGCTGTTTTTT. This translates into CASSPGQMNTGELFF. V gene TRBV28 combines with J gene TRBJ2-2; TRBD1 is a possible D gene (6 bases). Germline CDR1 is MDHEN and CDR2 is SYDVKM. The CDR3 is 15 amino acids. The V end lost 6 bases, the J end lost 1 base, and 12 bases lay between the germline ends. The complete variable domain, with remaining parts taken from reference TRBV28 and TRBJ2-2, reads DVKVTQSSRYLVKRTGEKVFLECVQDMDHENMFWYRQDPGLGLRLIYFSYDVKMKEKGDIPEGYSVSREKKERFSLILESASTNQTSMYLCASSPGQMNTGELFFGEGSRLTVL.

The chain joins TRBV7-6 to TRBJ2-5, with D tentatively TRBD1 (5 bases). This CDR3 is 15 amino acids long. V lost 5 bases and J 3 bases, leaving 16 bases between the germline ends. CDR1 and CDR2 from the germline V gene are SGHVS and FNYEAQ. This CDR3 reads CASSLAMGPEETQYF. The CDR3 nucleotides are TGTGCCAGCAGCCTCGCAATGGGGCCGGAAGAGACCCAGTACTTC.

The chain is built from TRBV5-1 and TRBJ2-5, with D unresolved. CDR3 length equals 12 residues. Germline V gene lookup returns CDR1 SGHRS and CDR2 YFSETQ. V shed 4 bases and J shed 4 bases, with 8 bases lying between them. CDR3 nucleotides: TGCGCCAGCAGCAGCCGTAGAGAGACCCAGTACTTC. Translated, it gives CASSSRRETQYF.

V usage is TRBV6-6 and J usage is TRBJ2-1, with 12 bases identical to TRBD2. Germline loops: CDR1 MNHNY, CDR2 SVGAGI (reference sequence). The V gene end was trimmed by 5 bases and the J gene end by 11 bases; junction bases not matched to a gene: 13. This CDR3 comprises 16 residues. The CDR3 reads CASSLRPTSGRTKQFF. CDR3 DNA: TGTGCCAGCAGTCTACGACCTACTAGCGGGAGGACAAAGCAGTTCTTC.

This clone showed up just a few times. V gene TRBV30 combines with J gene TRBJ1-1; 7 bases fit TRBD1. The germline V gene encodes CDR1 GTSNPN and CDR2 SVGIG (reference sequence). Trimming cost V 3 bases and J 6 bases; bases outside gene matches: 4. The CDR3 has 12 residues. CDR3 region: CAWSSGGAEAFF. CDR3 coding DNA: TGTGCCTGGAGCTCAGGGGGGGCTGAAGCTTTCTTT. The full variable domain, rest sourced from reference TRBV30 and TRBJ1-1, is SQTIHQWPATLVQPVGSPLSLECTVEGTSNPNLYWYRQAAGRGLQLLFYSVGIGQISSEVPQNLSASRPQDRQFILSSKKLLLSDSGFYLCAWSSGGAEAFFGQGTRLTVV.

This clone was seen just once. The chain uses TRBV6-5 and TRBJ2-2; D may be TRBD2 (7 bases). The CDR3 is 13 residues long. The V end was cut by 8 bases, the J end by 5 bases, with 12 bases between. Germline V gives CDR1 MNHEY, CDR2 SVGAGI. This CDR3 reads CASFRGGTGELFF. The CDR3, as DNA: TGTGCCAGCTTCAGGGGAGGGACCGGGGAGCTGTTTTTT.

V gene TRBV5-6 combines with J gene TRBJ2-1, with TRBD1 identical over 9 bases. Losses at the gene ends were 3 bases for V and 4 bases for J; bases not matched to a gene: 8. The CDR3 sequence is 16 residues long. Germline values: CDR1 SGHDT, CDR2 YYEEEE. The CDR3 sequence is CASSYRGTGPYNEQFF. The CDR3 nucleotides read TGTGCCAGCAGCTACAGGGGGACAGGGCCTTACAATGAGCAGTTCTTC.

The chain uses TRBV5-5 and TRBJ2-7; 10 bases align to TRBD2. The CDR3 is made up of 19 amino acids. Trimming removed 0 bases from V and 2 bases from J; junction bases left unmatched: 14. Per germline, CDR1 SGHKS and CDR2 YYEKEE (reference sequence). In nucleotides, the CDR3 is TGTGCCAGCAGCTTGGCCCCCTTCCCCCTAGCGGGGGCCACCTACGAGCAGTACTTC. This encodes CASSLAPFPLAGATYEQYF.

This clone came up once. This may stem from a read error, because a much larger clone lies one nucleotide away. The sample contains more than one DNA sequence encoding this CDR3. This chain uses TRBV30 with TRBJ2-3; 9 nucleotides align to TRBD2. Germline V gene data show CDR1 as GTSNPN and CDR2 as SVGIG (reference sequence). The CDR3 contains 17 residues. The DNA of the CDR3 is TGTGCCTGGAGGGGCGGGGCTAGCGGGAAACTCACAGATACGCAATATTTT. Its translation is CAWRGGASGKLTDTQYF.